A selection of T cell receptor beta chains follows, all from one sample in a study of blood T cell repertoires in COVID-19. Some clones are missing from TCRdb's copy, which holds only in-frame ones; the method was immunoSEQ multiplex PCR. The sample has 80,000 to 100,000 clones, around 83% seen once. The material sequenced was peripheral blood. These receptors originate from a woman over 75 in a cohort sampled during active or convalescent COVID-19. CDR3s include the opening cysteine and the closing phenylalanine or tryptophan. The D gene is left open where the match is weak. Clone size, where shown, is once, few, many, or a class for clones that have expanded.

>once|.|TRBJ2-4|TRBV6-2/TRBV6-3
CASSPLAVLAKNIQYF
TGTGCCAGCAGCCCTTTAGCGGTACTAGCCAAAAACATTCAGTACTTC
>.|.|TRBJ1-2|TRBV19
CASSIINYGYTF
TGTGCCAGTAGTATAATAAACTATGGCTACACCTTC
>.|.|TRBJ2-1|TRBV11-3
CASSLGSEQFF
TGTGCCAGCAGCCTAGGTAGTGAGCAGTTCTTC
>.|.|TRBJ1-2|TRBV4-1
CASSQDGPGVNYGYTF
TGCGCCAGCAGCCAAGATGGCCCGGGGGTTAACTATGGCTACACCTTC
>.|.|TRBJ2-1|TRBV4-1
CASSQDPIYNEQFF
TGCGCCAGCAGCCAAGACCCTATTTACAATGAGCAGTTCTTC
>.|.|TRBJ2-5|TRBV20-1
CSVSRPLTQYF
TGCAGTGTGTCGCGTCCTCTGACCCAGTACTTC
>once|TRBD1|TRBJ1-1|TRBV6-5
CASRTRQGLDTEAFF
TGTGCCAGCAGAACGAGACAGGGTCTGGACACTGAAGCTTTCTTT
>.|.|TRBJ2-7|TRBV7-2
CASSLEVAAGSYEQYF
TGTGCCAGCAGCTTGGAGGTCGCAGCGGGCTCCTACGAGCAGTACTTC
>.|TRBD1|TRBJ1-2|TRBV18
CASSPGTGYSGYTF
TGTGCCAGCTCACCCGGGACAGGGTATAGTGGCTACACCTTC
>.|.|TRBJ2-2|TRBV5-4
CASSLQGKDTGELFF
TGTGCCAGCAGCTTGCAGGGAAAGGATACCGGGGAGCTGTTTTTT
>.|.|TRBJ2-7|TRBV18
CASSPLSGNEQYF
TGTGCCAGCTCACCACTTTCGGGTAACGAGCAGTACTTC
>.|TRBD2|TRBJ2-7|TRBV19
CASSLSVSETSGYEQYF
TGTGCCAGTAGCCTTTCCGTAAGTGAGACTAGCGGGTACGAGCAGTACTTC
>.|TRBD1|TRBJ2-5|TRBV5-8
CASSPGQLQETQYF
TGTGCCAGCAGCCCGGGACAGCTTCAAGAGACCCAGTACTTC
>.|TRBD1|TRBJ2-5|TRBV9
CASSVAQTGGLETQYF
TGTGCCAGCAGCGTAGCCCAGACAGGGGGATTGGAGACCCAGTACTTC
>.|TRBD1|TRBJ1-6|TRBV6-6
CASSPPGDRKGSPLHF
TGTGCCAGCAGTCCCCCGGGGGACAGAAAAGGTTCACCCCTCCACTTT
>.|.|TRBJ1-1|TRBV7-3
CASSLSPGTLNTEAFF
TGTGCCAGCAGCTTAAGTCCCGGGACACTGAACACTGAAGCTTTCTTT
>.|TRBD1|TRBJ1-2|TRBV6-1
CASSEAGQGAVDYGYTF
TGTGCCAGCAGTGAAGCAGGACAGGGGGCTGTGGACTATGGCTACACCTTC
>.|TRBD1|TRBJ1-2|TRBV9
CASSVENRGLDGYTF
TGTGCCAGCAGCGTAGAAAACAGGGGGTTGGATGGCTACACCTTC
>.|TRBD2|TRBJ2-1|TRBV11-2
CASSLDGGRAGQFF
TGTGCCAGCAGCTTAGATGGTGGGAGGGCCGGGCAGTTCTTC
>.|TRBD2|TRBJ2-5|TRBV5-4
CASSLAGGNQETQYF
TGTGCCAGCAGCCTAGCGGGAGGGAACCAAGAGACCCAGTACTTC
>.|.|TRBJ2-3|TRBV2
CASSRESTDTQYF
TGTGCCAGCAGTCGGGAGAGCACAGATACGCAGTATTTT
>.|TRBD1|TRBJ2-6|TRBV11-3
CASSASGQTITGANVLTF
TGTGCCAGCAGCGCCTCGGGACAGACTATTACTGGGGCCAACGTCCTGACTTTC
>.|.|TRBJ1-2|TRBV2
CASSRTASTYGYTF
TGTGCCAGCAGTAGGACAGCCTCTACCTATGGCTACACCTTC
>.|.|TRBJ1-3|TRBV18
CASSPGGEPGNTIYF
TGTGCCAGCTCACCAGGAGGGGAGCCTGGAAACACCATATATTTT
>.|TRBD1|TRBJ2-1|TRBV2
CASIRDRVIGEQFF
TGTGCCAGCATTCGGGACAGGGTCATTGGTGAGCAGTTCTTC
>.|TRBD1|TRBJ1-1|TRBV7-9
CASILGQGLGEAFF
TGTGCCAGCATACTGGGACAGGGGTTGGGTGAAGCTTTCTTT
>.|.|TRBJ2-2|TRBV6-1
CASSEQGLLNTGELFF
TGTGCCAGCAGTGAACAGGGACTCCTGAACACCGGGGAGCTGTTTTTT
>.|.|TRBJ1-2|TRBV21-1
CAGLGLNYGYTF
TGTGCCGGCCTGGGACTTAACTATGGCTACACCTTC
>.|.|TRBJ1-3|TRBV30
CAWSWTVGNTIYF
TGTGCCTGGAGTTGGACAGTAGGAAACACCATATATTTT
>.|.|TRBJ2-3|TRBV15
CATSNLPGVRTDTQYF
TGTGCCACCAGCAATCTACCCGGCGTGAGGACAGATACGCAGTATTTT